Sequencing of this T cell receptor beta chain was carried out in a study of blood T cell repertoires in COVID-19. Across the whole study: The United States, Italy and Spain supplied acute and convalescent COVID-19 samples.

Looked up from germline, CDR1 is SGHNT and CDR2 is YYREEE (reference sequence). The CDR3 has 14 residues. The V segment lost 0 bases and the J segment 3 bases; nucleotides outside the gene matches: 2. Categorization into cohorts depended on clinical history that participants reported. In the original processing: Quantification of nucleated cells was approximated via reference gene primer amplification. Data came from immunoSEQ multiplex PCR; TCRdb stores just in-frame clones and leaves some out. For V, J and clone size, that table is used; D and trimming come from the DNA. The sample lists roughly 68,000 clones; 80% to 90% were seen once.

The sample was PBMCs or T cells enriched from blood (not recorded which). The chain links TRBV5-4 to TRBJ2-5; 7 bases match TRBD1. The clonotype was recovered from a woman aged 40 to 50 with acute COVID-19. DNA of the CDR3: TGTGCCAGCAGCTTGGAAGGGGGCGAAGAGACCCAGTACTTC. The encoded protein is CASSLEGGEETQYF.